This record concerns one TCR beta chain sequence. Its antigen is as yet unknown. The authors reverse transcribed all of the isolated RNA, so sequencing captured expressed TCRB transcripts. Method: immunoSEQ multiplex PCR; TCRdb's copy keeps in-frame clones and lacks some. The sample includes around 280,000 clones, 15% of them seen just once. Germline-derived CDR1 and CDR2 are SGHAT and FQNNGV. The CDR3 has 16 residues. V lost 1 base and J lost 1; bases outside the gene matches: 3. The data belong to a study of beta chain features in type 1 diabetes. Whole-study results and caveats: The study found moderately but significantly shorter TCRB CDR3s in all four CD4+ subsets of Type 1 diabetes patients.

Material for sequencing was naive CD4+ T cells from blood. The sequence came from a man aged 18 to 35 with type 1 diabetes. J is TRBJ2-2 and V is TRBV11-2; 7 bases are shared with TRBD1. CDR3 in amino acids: CASSLATGRNTGELFF. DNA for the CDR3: TGTGCCAGCAGCTTAGCGACAGGGCGGAACACCGGGGAGCTGTTTTTT. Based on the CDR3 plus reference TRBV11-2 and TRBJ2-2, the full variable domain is EAGVAQSPRYKIIEKRQSVAFWCNPISGHATLYWYQQILGQGPKLLIQFQNNGVVDDSQLPKDRFSAERLKGVDSTLKIQPAKLEDSAVYLCASSLATGRNTGELFFGEGSRLTVL.